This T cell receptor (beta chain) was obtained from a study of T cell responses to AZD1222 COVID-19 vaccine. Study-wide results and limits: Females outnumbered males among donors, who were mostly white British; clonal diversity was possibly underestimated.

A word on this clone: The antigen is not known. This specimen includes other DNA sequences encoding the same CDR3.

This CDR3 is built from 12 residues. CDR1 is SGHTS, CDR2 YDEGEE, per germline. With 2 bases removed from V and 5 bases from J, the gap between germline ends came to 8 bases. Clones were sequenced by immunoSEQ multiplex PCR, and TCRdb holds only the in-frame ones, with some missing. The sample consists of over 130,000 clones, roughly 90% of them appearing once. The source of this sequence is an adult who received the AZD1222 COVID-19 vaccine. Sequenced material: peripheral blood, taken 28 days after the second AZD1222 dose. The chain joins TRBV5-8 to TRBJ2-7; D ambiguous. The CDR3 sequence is CASSLRVHEQYV. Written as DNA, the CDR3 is TGTGCCAGCAGCTTAAGGGTCCACGAGCAGTACGTC.